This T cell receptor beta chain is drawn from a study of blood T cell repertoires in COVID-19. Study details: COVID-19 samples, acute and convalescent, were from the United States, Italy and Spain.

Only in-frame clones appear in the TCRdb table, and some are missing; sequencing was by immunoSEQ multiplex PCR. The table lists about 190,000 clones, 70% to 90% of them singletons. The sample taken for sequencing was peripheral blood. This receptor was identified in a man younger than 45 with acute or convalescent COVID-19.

CDR3: CASLAGDRTELFF. The CDR3 DNA follows: TGTGCCAGCTTAGCGGGAGATAGGACGGAGCTGTTTTTT. The J gene is TRBJ2-2, the V gene TRBV2; 9 bases line up with TRBD2. This CDR3 spans 13 amino acids. With V trimmed by 8 bases and J by 10 bases, 8 bases remained unmatched. Germline CDR1 SNHLY, CDR2 FYNNEI.